The 13 T cell receptor beta chains given below trace back to one sample, sequenced in a study of blood T cell repertoires in COVID-19. Libraries were prepared by immunoSEQ multiplex PCR; TCRdb keeps only in-frame clonotypes and omits some of them. Seen here are around 200,000 clones, 88% observed once, and the top ten hold around 1.7%. The sample comprised peripheral blood. The origin of the receptors is a young man with active or convalescent COVID-19.

The chain uses TRBV5-1 and TRBJ1-4, with a tentative D call TRBD1 (6 bases). The germline CDR1 and CDR2 sequences are SGHRS and YFSETQ. The CDR3 runs to 14 residues. V gave up 3 bases and J gave up 8 bases, with 14 bases separating them. CDR3 DNA: TGCGCCAGCAGCTCTCAAGACAGGCACGAAAAACTGTTTTTT. Translated, it gives CASSSQDRHEKLFF.

The chain has TRBV6-2 or TRBV6-3 and TRBJ2-1, with D perhaps TRBD2 (6 bases). CDR1 and CDR2 from the germline V gene are MNHEY and SVGEGT. The CDR3 extends over 14 amino acids. V was clipped by 2 bases and J by 4 bases, with 9 bases between them. This chain's CDR3 is CASSYTGLYNEQFF. Here the CDR3 DNA reads TGTGCCAGCAGTTACACGGGACTTTACAATGAGCAGTTCTTC.

The chain recombines TRBV30 with TRBJ2-1, with a tentative D call TRBD2 (6 bases). Germline V lookup: CDR1 GTSNPN, CDR2 SVGIG (reference sequence). V was trimmed by 2 bases and J by 2 bases, leaving 16 bases between them. The CDR3 length is 16 residues. CDR3 sequence: CAWSFPRGLTYNEQFF. The CDR3, as DNA: TGTGCCTGGAGTTTCCCGCGGGGCTTGACCTACAATGAGCAGTTCTTC.

The chain combines TRBV7-8 with TRBJ1-2; D possibly corresponds to TRBD1 (6 bases). The CDR3 loop spans 14 amino acids. V gave up 5 bases and J gave up 4 bases, with 14 bases separating them. Germline V CDR1 and CDR2: SGHVS, FQNEAQ. The CDR3 DNA follows: TGTGCCAGCAGCCAAGAACAGGGTTCCTATGGCTACACCTTC. Translating gives CASSQEQGSYGYTF. Together with reference TRBV7-8 and TRBJ1-2, the CDR3 gives the full variable domain: GAGVSQSPRYKVAKRGQDVALRCDPISGHVSLFWYQQALGQGPEFLTYFQNEAQLDKSGLPSDRFFAERPEGSVSTLKIQRTQQEDSAVYLCASSQEQGSYGYTFGSGTRLTVV.

The rearrangement uses TRBV18 and TRBJ2-6; TRBD1 aligns across 8 bases. V gave up 6 bases and J gave up 1 base; unmatched junction bases: 11. The CDR3 has 18 amino acids. Germline CDR1 KGHSH, CDR2 LQKENI. The CDR3 DNA reads TGTGCCAGCTCGGTCGGGACAGGAGAATCGTCTGGGGCCAACGTCCTGACTTTC. Translating it yields CASSVGTGESSGANVLTF.

Points on this clone: The sample holds other DNA sequences that translate to the same CDR3. J is TRBJ1-1 and V is TRBV6-2 or TRBV6-3; D not resolved. V lost 0 bases and J 8 bases, leaving 4 bases between the germline ends. CDR3 size: 11 residues. Germline V gene lookup returns CDR1 MNHEY and CDR2 SVGEGT. CDR3 amino acids: CASSYSSEAFF. In nucleotides, the CDR3 is TGTGCCAGCAGTTACTCCTCGGAAGCTTTCTTT.

This chain connects TRBV7-9 to TRBJ1-5; the D is unclear. V was trimmed by 1 base and J by 0 bases, leaving 4 bases between them. Germline lookup yields CDR1 SEHNR and CDR2 FQNEAQ (reference sequence). This CDR3 has 14 amino acids. The CDR3 region has the DNA TGTGCCAGCAGCTTAGTCGGTAGCAATCAGCCCCAGCATTTT. This encodes CASSLVGSNQPQHF.

The chain has TRBV4-1 and TRBJ2-1; 7 bases fit TRBD2. Looked up from germline, CDR1 is MGHRA and CDR2 is YSYEKL. V shed 1 base and J 15 bases; nucleotides not matched to a gene: 18. The CDR3 length is 16 residues. The CDR3 DNA is TGCGCCAGCAGCCAAGGAATCCGGGACTATGGGGAGAATCGGTTCTTC. It translates to CASSQGIRDYGENRFF.

This chain uses TRBV12-3 or TRBV12-4 with TRBJ2-7; D possibly corresponds to TRBD1 (6 bases). Trimming removed 6 bases at V and 3 bases at J, with 12 bases between. CDR3 length: 13 residues. CDR3 amino acids: CASSPPDSYEQYF. In DNA form, the CDR3 reads TGTGCCAGCAGCCCCCCGGACAGCTACGAGCAGTACTTC.

V usage is TRBV10-3 and J usage is TRBJ2-1, with TRBD2 matching over 8 bases. V shed 6 bases and J 6 bases; nucleotides not matched to a gene: 7. In germline, CDR1 is ENHRY, CDR2 SYGVKD. This CDR3 contains 14 residues. The CDR3 coding sequence is TGTGCCATCAGCGAACCACTAGCGGCCAATGAGCAGTTCTTC. It encodes CAISEPLAANEQFF.

This clone was recorded only once. The chain recombines TRBV7-2 with TRBJ2-7; 9 bases agree with TRBD2. The germline V gene encodes CDR1 SGHTA and CDR2 FQGNSA. The CDR3 consists of 17 residues. With V trimmed by 5 bases and J by 4 bases, 15 bases remained unmatched. The CDR3 protein is CASSPPSSGREGYEQYF. CDR3 coding DNA: TGTGCCAGCAGCCCCCCCTCCTCGGGGCGGGAGGGTTACGAGCAGTACTTC. The full variable domain, in which reference TRBV7-2 and TRBJ2-7 provide the parts outside the CDR3, is GAGVSQSPSNKVTEKGKDVELRCDPISGHTALYWYRQSLGQGLEFLIYFQGNSAPDKSGLPSDRFSAERTGGSVSTLTIQRTQQEDSAVYLCASSPPSSGREGYEQYFGPGTRLTVT.

V gene TRBV7-2 combines with J gene TRBJ2-3, with TRBD2 matching over 11 bases. J was trimmed by 3 bases and V by 2 bases; bases with no gene match: 7. This CDR3 region has 17 residues. Looked up from germline, CDR1 is SGHTA and CDR2 is FQGNSA. CDR3 DNA sequence: TGTGCCAGCAGCTTATTAACTAGCGGGAGCCCAACAGATACGCAGTATTTT. Its protein product is CASSLLTSGSPTDTQYF.

The chain has TRBV5-1 and TRBJ1-1, with a weak D call TRBD1 (6 bases). Germline V lookup: CDR1 SGHRS, CDR2 YFSETQ. V dropped 3 bases and J dropped 0 bases, with 9 bases sitting between them. CDR3 length: 14 residues. DNA for the CDR3: TGCGCCAGCAGCTGGACAGATATGAACACTGAAGCTTTCTTT. This translates into CASSWTDMNTEAFF.